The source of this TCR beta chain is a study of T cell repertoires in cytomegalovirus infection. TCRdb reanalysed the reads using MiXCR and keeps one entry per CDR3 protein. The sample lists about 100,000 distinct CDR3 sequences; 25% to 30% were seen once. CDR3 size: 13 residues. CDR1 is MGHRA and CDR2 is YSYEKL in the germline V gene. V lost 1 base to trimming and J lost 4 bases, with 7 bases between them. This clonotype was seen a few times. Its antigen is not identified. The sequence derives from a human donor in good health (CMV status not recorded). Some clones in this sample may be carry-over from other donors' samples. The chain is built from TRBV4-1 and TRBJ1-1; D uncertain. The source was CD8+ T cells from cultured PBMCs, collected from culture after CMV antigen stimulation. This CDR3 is CASSQVSGTEAFF. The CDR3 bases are TGCGCCAGCAGCCAAGTGTCTGGCACTGAAGCTTTCTTT.